This T cell receptor (beta chain) stems from a study of beta chain features in type 1 diabetes (dated by TCRdb to about 2018). Notes on the research overall: Mean age, gender distribution, total cell number and subset yield were not different between patients and healthy donors. The study compared TCRB repertoires of sorted circulating CD4+ T cell subsets between recently diagnosed type 1 diabetes patients and matched healthy donors. A total of about 100,000,000 sorted cells were examined across all samples, and RNA yield correlated strongly with the number of cells per subset. Naive and central memory subsets were obtained from all 30 or so donors, but regulatory and stem cell-like memory subsets were isolated from only 8 patients and roughly eight healthy donors. Overall results and qualifications from the work: HLA sub-analyses involved small numbers of individuals, so any influence of HLA type on TCRB rearrangement remained unresolved. Naive, central memory and regulatory TCRB repertoires appeared to be more similar among patients than among healthy donors. Sequencing cDNA rather than genomic DNA could over-represent highly expressing activated cells, although activation and CD3 levels did not differ between groups. At VDJ recombination sites, type 1 diabetes patients had fewer insertions and more deleted nucleotides, which implies abnormalities in thymic rearrangement. A moderate but significant shortening of TCRB CDR3 length was observed in type 1 diabetes patients in all four CD4+ subsets. Shorter templates might have been favored by PCR, but patient and control samples were amplified and corrected together, so both groups would have been affected equally by any skew.

All of the isolated RNA was reverse transcribed with the High Capacity cDNA Reverse Transcription Kit, so expressed TCRB transcripts were sequenced. Deep immunoSEQ sequencing was applied to naive, central memory and regulatory T cell samples, giving an average of about 3.6 million total reads per sample. After sorted cells were lysed in RLT buffer, RNA was extracted with DNase-treated RNeasy Micro or Mini kits, with the choice depending on cell number. To prevent cross-contamination, every cell subset was processed on its own, while patient and healthy donor samples were processed together. The immunoSEQ multiplex PCR was used to amplify TCRB sequences from cDNA, generating 87-bp fragments that spanned the CDR3 region. Sequencing of the amplicons was performed on the Illumina HiSeq platform. Per the authors' processing: PCR bias was corrected computationally using synthetic template baselines, and reads within Hamming distance 2 were collapsed, with unmergeable singletons discarded. Reads were aligned against IMGT to assign V, D and J genes, CDR3 length and insertions or deletions at six rearrangement sites. Clonotype counts were normalized to sorted cell number within each subset before computing true diversity and Gini coefficients with the tcR R package. The overlap coefficient, calculated on TCRB nucleotide sequences, was used to quantify repertoire sharing. Here the immuneACCESS table is served through TCRdb, limited to in-frame sequences with V and J called. Missing clones are a known gap in these copies; in checked studies unresolved V genes cover under half, and the rest lacks a known reason. V, J and clone size reflect that table, while D and trimming were determined from the DNA. Within this sample are about 220,000 clones, with approximately 10% of them counted one time only. The leading ten clones occupy 1% to 1.5% of the sample.

Each donor gave one peripheral blood draw, roughly 110 mL on average, collected into heparinised tubes. A BD FACSAria II was used to sort naive, central memory, regulatory and stem cell-like memory CD4+ T cells with a panel that included CD45RO, CCR7, CD25, CD127, CD95 and CD27. Purity was above 98% for every sorted population. PBMCs were isolated right away by Lymphoprep density gradient centrifugation and were stained directly, without culture. Samples were stained and sorted in pairs, with one healthy donor and one patient per experiment, so that batch effects were minimized. Concerning this clone itself: What antigen it recognizes has not been identified. No base-level quality is on record; no much larger clone is a single base apart.

A distance of 16 bases separates the germline ends of V and J, which lose 5 bases and 2 bases respectively. Via the germline V gene, CDR1 is SGHTA and CDR2 FQGNSA. The CDR3 measures 15 amino acids from cysteine to phenylalanine. Only the CDR3 region is kept as DNA, spanning 45 bases read in frame from base 1. The rearranged chain carries TRBV7-2 and TRBJ2-7; the D region possibly corresponds to TRBD1 (6 bases align). The clonotype originates from a man aged 18 to 29 in good health. Sequencing was carried out using central memory CD4+ T cells from blood. The CDR3 amino acid sequence is: CASSRDGQMTYEQYF. The nucleotides are TGTGCCAGCAGCCGCGATGGACAGATGACCTACGAGCAGTACTTC.